This T cell receptor beta chain was captured in a study of early T cells in non-severe SARS-CoV-2 infection. Overall study context: The chains were unpaired, and the sequenced material was bulk RNA from unsorted whole blood.

The TCR library protocol was used to attach unique molecular identifiers. These identifiers were attached to individual cDNA molecules. TCRdb re-called the 5' RACE reads through MiXCR, storing one row per CDR3 protein. This table has about 80,000 distinct CDR3 sequences, around a tenth appearing once. General observations from the study: Sequences matched to VDJdb favored anti-spike CD8 responses, while private and CD4 specificities were missed.

The sample holds many counts of this clonotype. The antigen remains undetermined. This CDR3 contains 11 residues. CDR1 is DFQATT and CDR2 is SNEGSKA in the germline V gene (reference sequence). Trimming left V 3 bases short and J 6 bases short, with 7 bases between. The TCR sequence derives from an adult who was a healthcare worker with PCR-confirmed SARS-CoV-2 infection or an uninfected control (not recorded which). The specimen was whole blood. The chain uses TRBV20-1 and TRBJ2-3, with no clear D. CDR3 in DNA: TGCAGTGCTAGTAGCAGGGATACGCAGTATTTT. Protein sequence: CSASSRDTQYF.